This passage covers 22 T cell receptor beta chains from one sample sequenced in a study of blood T cells in healthy people across ages. It was with a sample-barcoded 5' primer and a J-beta primer mix that a second PCR of roughly 7 to 12 cycles was run. TCRdb called the 5' RACE reads again in MiXCR, with one record for every CDR3 protein. Of 700,000 to 950,000 distinct CDR3 sequences in the sample, approximately 39% were seen once. Specimen: blood. These receptors all come from an older woman in good health.

The rearrangement uses TRBV6-2 or TRBV6-3 and TRBJ2-7; TRBD2 might be the D (5 bases). Germline values: CDR1 MNHEY, CDR2 SVGEGT. The CDR3 is 18 residues long. Trimming took 0 bases from V and 0 from J, leaving 18 bases between them. The DNA for the CDR3 is TGTGCCAGCAGTTACTCGACTAAGGGTCGCAGCCTCTCCTACGAGCAGTACTTC. It yields the protein CASSYSTKGRSLSYEQYF.

CDR3 sequence reads: CASTPSGTGELFF. The CDR3 DNA reads as TGTGCCAGCACCCCCAGCGGTACCGGGGAGCTGTTTTTT. The J gene is TRBJ2-2, the V gene TRBV5-5, with D possibly being TRBD2 (5 bases). This CDR3 is built from 13 residues. V was cut by 6 bases and J by 5 bases, with 11 bases left in between. Germline V CDR1 and CDR2: SGHKS, YYEKEE (reference sequence).

For this clonotype: Relative to the germline gene, one junction end is altered; a read error may explain this. The chain is built from TRBV11-1 and TRBJ2-3; no reliable D call. The CDR3 is made up of 12 amino acids. Germline V lookup: CDR1 SGHAT, CDR2 FQDESV (reference sequence). The CDR3 DNA sequence: TGTGCCAGCAGGAACTCAGCAGAGACGCAGTATTTT. This codes for CASRNSAETQYF.

This clonotype was picked up many times. The chain has TRBV6-2 or TRBV6-3 and TRBJ2-5, with TRBD2 identical over 12 bases. The length of the CDR3 is 15 residues. Germline V lookup: CDR1 MNHEY, CDR2 SVGEGT. The ends lost 2 bases at V and 4 bases at J; junction bases unmatched: 2. The CDR3 sequence is CASSYGLAGIETQYF. In DNA form, the CDR3 reads TGTGCCAGCAGTTACGGACTAGCGGGAATAGAGACCCAGTACTTC.

Concerning this clonotype itself: This may stem from a read error, because a much larger clone lies one nucleotide away. Here the CDR3 omits its conserved ending phenylalanine or tryptophan, so a read error is the likely source. The DNA is omitted, as the CDR3 cannot be located on it reliably, and the CDR3 follows TCRdb's listing. The chain has TRBV12-3 or TRBV12-4 and TRBJ2-1; the table's D call, TRBD2, was not checked against the DNA. A total of 13 residues make up the CDR3, ends included. This CDR3 is CASSLGTSGIWFS.

The CDR3 protein is CASSWRGRGTDTQYF. Written as DNA, the CDR3 is TGTGCCAGCAGCTGGAGGGGCCGGGGCACAGATACGCAGTATTTT. This chain uses TRBV9 with TRBJ2-3, with D maybe TRBD2 (6 bases). The CDR3 spans 15 residues. The germline V gene encodes CDR1 SGDLS and CDR2 YYNGEE. V lost 4 bases, J lost 1 base, and 13 bases lay in between.

This clonotype was recorded a few times. A junction end diverges from the germline sequence, so it may reflect a read error. The J gene is TRBJ2-7, the V gene TRBV4-3; D might be TRBD2 (6 bases). Germline V gene data show CDR1 as LGHNA and CDR2 as YSLEER. CDR3 length equals 12 residues. The CDR3 is CASSQEGGEQYF. The DNA for the CDR3 is TGTGCCAGCAGCCAAGAGGGAGGAGAGCAGTACTTC.

The rearrangement links TRBV3-1 to TRBJ1-1; possible D gene TRBD1, 6 bases. CDR1 is LGHDT and CDR2 is YNNKEL in the germline V gene (reference sequence). The CDR3 sequence is 16 residues long. The germline V and J ends were trimmed by 5 bases and 5 bases, with 21 bases remaining between them. The CDR3 loop is CASSSLTGGMSTEAFF. CDR3 bases: TGTGCCAGCAGCTCACTGACAGGCGGAATGTCTACTGAAGCTTTCTTT.

The chain combines TRBV28 with TRBJ1-5; the match to TRBD1 covers 9 bases. From germline, CDR1 is MDHEN and CDR2 SYDVKM. The CDR3 runs 18 residues. With 5 bases clipped from V and 4 bases from J, the junction kept 15 bases outside the gene matches. CDR3 nucleotide sequence: TGTGCCAGCAGTGATTTTGGGACAGGGAATCGATTGAATCAGCCCCAGCATTTT. It yields the protein CASSDFGTGNRLNQPQHF.

To note about this clonotype: A much larger clone lies one base from this, so it may be a read error. This chain links TRBV10-3 with TRBJ2-7; D not certain. Germline V gives CDR1 ENHRY, CDR2 SYGVKD. The CDR3 has 13 residues. Trimming took 4 bases from V and 5 from J, leaving 12 bases between them. For the CDR3, the DNA is TGTGCCATCAGTGCCTACGGATCCCACGAGCAGTACTTC. This codes for CAISAYGSHEQYF.

The chain employs TRBV7-2 and TRBJ2-3; 14 nucleotides align to TRBD2. The CDR3 covers 17 residues. Germline lookup yields CDR1 SGHTA and CDR2 FQGNSA. V shed 3 bases, J shed 1 base, and the junction held 3 bases outside the gene matches. CDR3 residues: CASSLTSGGAGTDTQYF. The CDR3 bases are TGTGCCAGCAGCTTGACTAGCGGGGGGGCGGGCACAGATACGCAGTATTTT.

Ten or more counts support this clonotype. The genes are TRBV5-6 and TRBJ2-6, with D unclear. Looked up from germline, CDR1 is SGHDT and CDR2 is YYEEEE. V was trimmed by 7 bases and J by 0 bases, leaving 2 bases between them. There are 12 residues in the CDR3. The CDR3 nucleotides are TGTGCCAGCGGCTCTGGGGCCAACGTCCTGACTTTC. Its protein product is CASGSGANVLTF.

This chain connects TRBV4-2 to TRBJ2-1; TRBD2 is a possible D gene (6 bases). Germline CDR1 LGHNA, CDR2 YNFKEQ. This CDR3 has 14 residues. Trimming took off 4 bases at V and 5 bases at J, with 12 bases between the two ends. Written as DNA, the CDR3 is TGTGCCAGCAGCCCCCTGACTAGTGACAATGAGCAGTTCTTC. Amino acid sequence: CASSPLTSDNEQFF.

This sequence joins TRBV7-3 and TRBJ2-2; TRBD2 matches 8 bases. Germline CDR1 reads SGHTA; CDR2 reads FQGTGA. Trimming took 4 bases from V and 4 from J; bases not matched to a gene: 2. CDR3 size: 14 residues. The CDR3 reads CASSSGTSTGELFF. The CDR3 nucleotides are TGTGCCAGCAGCTCCGGGACTAGCACCGGGGAGCTGTTTTTT.

This clonotype was detected ten times or more. The CDR3 DNA sequence: TGTGCCAGCTCACCTACCGGGTCTGCGGGGGTGCAGTACTTC. Translating it yields CASSPTGSAGVQYF. This chain joins TRBV18 and TRBJ2-7, with TRBD2 identical over 7 bases. The ends lost 3 bases at V and 9 bases at J; junction bases unmatched: 11. Germline values: CDR1 KGHSH, CDR2 LQKENI. This CDR3 contains 14 residues. Variable domain in full (rest from reference TRBV18 and TRBJ2-7): NAGVMQNPRHLVRRRGQEARLRCSPMKGHSHVYWYRQLPEEGLKFMVYLQKENIIDESGMPKERFSAEFPKEGPSILRIQQVVRGDSAAYFCASSPTGSAGVQYFGPGTRLTVT.

This clonotype was counted only a few times. The rearrangement uses TRBV7-2 and TRBJ2-2; D not certain. Per germline, CDR1 SGHTA and CDR2 FQGNSA. Trimming pared 2 bases from V and 1 base from J, leaving 11 bases between. This CDR3 is built from 16 residues. CDR3 DNA sequence: TGTGCCAGCAGCTTAACCTCCCCCGGGAACACCGGGGAGCTGTTTTTT. Residues: CASSLTSPGNTGELFF.

Turning to this clonotype: A much larger clone differs by one base, so this may be a read error. The V call is TRBV25-1, the J call TRBJ2-7, with D possibly TRBD1 on 6 matching bases. The germline gives CDR1 MGHDK, CDR2 SYGVNS. The CDR3 is 12 amino acids. The ends were cut back, 4 bases at V and 5 bases at J, with 9 bases in the middle. CDR3: CASSGTENEQYF. CDR3 DNA sequence: TGTGCCAGCAGTGGGACAGAGAACGAGCAGTACTTC.

This clonotype was observed many times. The CDR3 region has the DNA TGTGCCACCAGTGATCGGACAGGGGGCAAAGAGACCCAGTACTTC. This sequence encodes CATSDRTGGKETQYF. This chain connects TRBV24-1 to TRBJ2-5, with 11 bases identical to TRBD1. With 3 bases clipped from V and 3 bases from J, the junction kept 2 bases outside the gene matches. CDR1 and CDR2 (germline): KGHDR, SFDVKD. The CDR3 has 15 amino acids.

The chain couples TRBV5-1 to TRBJ1-2; D ambiguous. CDR1 is SGHRS and CDR2 is YFSETQ in the germline V gene. This CDR3 region has 17 residues. V shed 0 bases and J shed 0 bases, with 15 bases lying between them. The CDR3 loop is CASSLDSTISSNYGYTF. Here the CDR3 DNA reads TGCGCCAGCAGCTTGGACTCCACAATATCCTCTAACTATGGCTACACCTTC.

A remark on this clonotype: A read error is possible here, since a much larger clone lies one base away. J is TRBJ1-5 and V is TRBV29-1; no firm D call. The CDR3 contains 14 residues. Germline V gene data show CDR1 as SQVTM and CDR2 as ANQGSEA. The CDR3: CSVEDGDSNQPRHF. CDR3 coding DNA: TGCAGCGTTGAAGATGGGGATAGCAATCAGCCCCGGCATTTT.

In its sample, this clonotype was seen a few times. The gene calls are TRBV7-9 and TRBJ2-7, with TRBD2 as a possible D gene (6 bases). The V gene lost 5 bases and the J gene lost 4 bases, with 15 bases spanning the gap. The CDR3 is 14 residues long. The germline gives CDR1 SEHNR, CDR2 FQNEAQ (reference sequence). CDR3 protein: CASSRGTGIYEQYF. In DNA form, the CDR3 reads TGTGCCAGCAGCCGGGGGACGGGAATTTACGAGCAGTACTTC.

V and J are TRBV12-3 or TRBV12-4 and TRBJ2-5, with D perhaps assigned TRBD1 or TRBD2 (7 bases each). The CDR3 is made up of 17 amino acids. The V end lost 3 bases, the J end lost 5 bases, and 22 bases lay between the germline ends. CDR3: CASSFGQGGSVWETQYF. CDR3 coding DNA: TGTGCCAGCAGTTTTGGTCAGGGGGGGTCCGTTTGGGAGACCCAGTACTTC.